Presented here are 11 T cell receptor beta chains from one specimen sequenced in a study of blood T cell repertoires in COVID-19. Assay: immunoSEQ multiplex PCR; the TCRdb copy retains only in-frame clones and omits some. This sample has 140,000 or so clones, with under 90% found just once. Input material: PBMCs or T cells enriched from blood (not recorded which). Receptors originate from a woman between 18 and 29 years old who had been exposed to COVID-19.

This sequence joins TRBV4-1 and TRBJ2-3, with 11 bases matching TRBD2. Germline CDR1 is MGHRA and CDR2 is YSYEKL. The CDR3 is made up of 16 amino acids. V was clipped by 1 base and J by 5 bases; unmatched bases: 5. CDR3 in amino acids: CASSQAVAGGEDTQYF. The CDR3 DNA follows: TGCGCCAGCAGCCAAGCTGTAGCGGGAGGGGAAGATACGCAGTATTTT.

This clone turned up a few times. The J gene is TRBJ1-1, the V gene TRBV28; D is unclear. The V end lost 3 bases, the J end lost 7 bases, and 6 bases lay between the germline ends. The CDR3 totals 11 residues. Germline CDR1 MDHEN, CDR2 SYDVKM. The CDR3 reads CASSFRSEAFF. As DNA, the CDR3 is TGTGCCAGCAGTTTCCGGAGTGAAGCTTTCTTT.

In this sample, this clone turned up a few times. The rearrangement links TRBV7-2 to TRBJ2-7; D may be TRBD1 (5 bases). Germline lookup yields CDR1 SGHTA and CDR2 FQGNSA. The V and J ends lost 3 bases and 6 bases respectively, with 12 bases between them. This CDR3 has 13 amino acids. CDR3 nucleotides: TGTGCCAGCAGCTTCCCAGGGCTGGGCGAGCAGTACTTC. Its translation is CASSFPGLGEQYF.

This sequence joins TRBV5-1 and TRBJ2-1; TRBD1 matches at 10 bases. V was pared by 2 bases and J by 4 bases, with 15 bases of the junction left unmatched. Germline assignment: CDR1 SGHRS and CDR2 YFSETQ. The CDR3 has 19 amino acids. CDR3 DNA sequence: TGCGCCAGCAGCTTCCTGACAGGGGGCGCCCCGGGGGCATACAATGAGCAGTTCTTC. This translates into CASSFLTGGAPGAYNEQFF.

The gene calls are TRBV15 and TRBJ2-5; TRBD2 agrees at 12 bases. Germline values: CDR1 LNHNV, CDR2 YYDKDF (reference sequence). The junction had 1 base not matched to a gene; V was cut back by 2 bases and J by 3 bases. This CDR3 spans 15 amino acids. CDR3 coding DNA: TGTGCCACCAGCAGAAGACTAGCGGGAGAAGAGACCCAGTACTTC. This encodes CATSRRLAGEETQYF.

This rearrangement joins TRBV28 to TRBJ1-1, with a weak D call TRBD1 (6 bases). Germline V gives CDR1 MDHEN, CDR2 SYDVKM. The V end lost 1 base, the J end lost 2 bases, and 17 bases lay between the germline ends. The CDR3 consists of 17 residues. CDR3: CASSLSWGQRTNTEAFF. The CDR3 DNA reads TGTGCCAGCAGTTTATCGTGGGGGCAGAGAACCAACACTGAAGCTTTCTTT.

The chain joins TRBV6-6 to TRBJ1-5; 8 positions match TRBD1. This CDR3 comprises 13 residues. Germline V CDR1 and CDR2: MNHNY, SVGAGI (reference sequence). V was pared by 8 bases and J by 6 bases, with 6 bases of the junction left unmatched. The CDR3 sequence: CASQTGGLQPQHF. The CDR3, as DNA: TGTGCCAGCCAAACAGGGGGACTTCAGCCCCAGCATTTT.

CDR3 sequence reads: CASSLGGAEQPQHF. CDR3 coding DNA: TGTGCCAGCAGTTTAGGGGGGGCTGAACAGCCCCAGCATTTT. The chain links TRBV27 to TRBJ1-5, with D perhaps TRBD1 (6 bases). CDR3 length: 14 residues. V was shortened by 2 bases and J by 7 bases, with 12 bases between the two germline ends. Germline CDR1 MNHEY, CDR2 SMNVEV (reference sequence).

This clone showed up just once. The chain combines TRBV4-2 with TRBJ2-4, with D possibly being TRBD1 (6 bases). Germline V gives CDR1 LGHNA, CDR2 YNFKEQ. CDR3 length equals 16 residues. Between the trimmed V and J ends, which lost 2 bases and 2 bases, there was a span of 13 bases. This chain's CDR3 is CASSQLSQGSKNIQYF. The CDR3 nucleotides read TGTGCCAGCAGCCAACTGTCGCAGGGGTCCAAAAACATTCAGTACTTC.

The CDR3 region is CASSPGTGGDGNTIYF. CDR3 sequence (DNA): TGTGCCAGCAGCCCCGGGACAGGGGGTGATGGAAACACCATATATTTT. This chain links TRBV3-1 (or the pseudogene TRBV3-2) with TRBJ1-3, with 11 bases identical to TRBD1. Germline CDR1 is LGHDT and CDR2 is YNNKEL (reference sequence). The V and J ends lost 4 bases and 3 bases, in that order; junction bases with no gene match: 5. CDR3 size: 16 residues.

The chain links TRBV9 to TRBJ1-1; D possibly corresponds to TRBD1 (6 bases). Deletions cut 2 bases from V and 1 base from J, with 9 bases between. The CDR3 consists of 14 residues. Germline lookup yields CDR1 SGDLS and CDR2 YYNGEE. The CDR3 sequence: CASSVMTGNTEAFF. The CDR3 DNA reads as TGTGCCAGCAGCGTCATGACAGGGAACACTGAAGCTTTCTTT.